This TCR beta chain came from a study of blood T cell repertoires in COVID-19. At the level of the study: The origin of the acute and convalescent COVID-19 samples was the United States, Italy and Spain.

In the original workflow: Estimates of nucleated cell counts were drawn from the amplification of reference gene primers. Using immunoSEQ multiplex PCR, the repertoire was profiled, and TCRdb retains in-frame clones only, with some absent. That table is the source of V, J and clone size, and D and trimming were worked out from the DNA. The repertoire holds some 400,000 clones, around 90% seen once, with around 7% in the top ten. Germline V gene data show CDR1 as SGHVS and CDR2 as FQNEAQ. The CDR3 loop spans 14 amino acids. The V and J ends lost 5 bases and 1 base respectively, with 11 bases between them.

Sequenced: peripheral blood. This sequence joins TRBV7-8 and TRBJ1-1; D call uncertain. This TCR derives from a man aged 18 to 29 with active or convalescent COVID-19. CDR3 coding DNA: TGTGCCAGCAGCCGACACTTCGGGAACACTGAAGCTTTCTTT. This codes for CASSRHFGNTEAFF.